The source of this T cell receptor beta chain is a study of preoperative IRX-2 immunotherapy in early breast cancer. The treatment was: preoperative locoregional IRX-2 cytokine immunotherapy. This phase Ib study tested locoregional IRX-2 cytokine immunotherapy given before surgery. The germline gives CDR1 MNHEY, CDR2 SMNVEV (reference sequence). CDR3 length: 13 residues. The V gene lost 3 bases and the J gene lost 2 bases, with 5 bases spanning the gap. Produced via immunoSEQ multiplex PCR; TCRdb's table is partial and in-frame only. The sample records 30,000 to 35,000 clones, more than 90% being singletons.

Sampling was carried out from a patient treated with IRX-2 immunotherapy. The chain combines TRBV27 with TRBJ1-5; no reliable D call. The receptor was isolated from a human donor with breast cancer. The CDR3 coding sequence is TGTGCCAGCAGTTTTCTGGGCAATCAGCCCCAGCATTTT. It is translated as CASSFLGNQPQHF.